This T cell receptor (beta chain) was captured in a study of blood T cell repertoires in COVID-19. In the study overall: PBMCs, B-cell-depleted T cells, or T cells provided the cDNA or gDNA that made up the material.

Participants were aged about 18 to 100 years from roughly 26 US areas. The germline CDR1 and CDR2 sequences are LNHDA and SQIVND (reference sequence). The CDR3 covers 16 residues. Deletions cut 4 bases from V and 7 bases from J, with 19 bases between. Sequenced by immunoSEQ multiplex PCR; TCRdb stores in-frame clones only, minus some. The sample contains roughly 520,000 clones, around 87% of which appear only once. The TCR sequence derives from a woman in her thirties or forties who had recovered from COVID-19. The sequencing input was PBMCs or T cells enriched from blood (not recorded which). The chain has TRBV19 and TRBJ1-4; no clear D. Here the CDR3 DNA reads TGTGCCAGTAGTACCCTGGTTGGGAGGGAGGGTGAAAAACTGTTTTTT. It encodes CASSTLVGREGEKLFF.